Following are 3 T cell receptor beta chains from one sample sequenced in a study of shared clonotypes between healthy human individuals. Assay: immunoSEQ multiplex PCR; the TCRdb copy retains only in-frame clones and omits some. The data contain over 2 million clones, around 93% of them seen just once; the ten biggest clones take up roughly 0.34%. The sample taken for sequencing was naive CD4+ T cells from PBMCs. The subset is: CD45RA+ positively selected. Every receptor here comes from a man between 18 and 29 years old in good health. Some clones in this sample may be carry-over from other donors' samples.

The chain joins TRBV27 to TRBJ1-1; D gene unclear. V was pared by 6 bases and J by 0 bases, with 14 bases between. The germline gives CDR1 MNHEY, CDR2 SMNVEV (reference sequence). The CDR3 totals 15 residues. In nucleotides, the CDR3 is TGTGCCAGCAGCCGAGACGGGCGGTTGAACACTGAAGCTTTCTTT. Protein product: CASSRDGRLNTEAFF.

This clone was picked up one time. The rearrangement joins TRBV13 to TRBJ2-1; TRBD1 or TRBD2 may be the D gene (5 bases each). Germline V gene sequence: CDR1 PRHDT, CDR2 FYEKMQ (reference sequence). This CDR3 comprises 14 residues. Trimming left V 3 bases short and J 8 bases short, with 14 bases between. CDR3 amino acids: CASSFGGPQYEQFF. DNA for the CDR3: TGTGCCAGCAGCTTTGGGGGACCGCAGTATGAGCAGTTCTTC.

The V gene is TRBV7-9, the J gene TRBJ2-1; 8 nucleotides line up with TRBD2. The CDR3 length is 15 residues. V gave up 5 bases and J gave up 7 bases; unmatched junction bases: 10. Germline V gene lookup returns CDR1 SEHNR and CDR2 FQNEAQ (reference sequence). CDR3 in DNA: TGTGCCAGCAGCCTAGGGTTACTAGCGGCAAATGAGCAGTTCTTC. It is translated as CASSLGLLAANEQFF.